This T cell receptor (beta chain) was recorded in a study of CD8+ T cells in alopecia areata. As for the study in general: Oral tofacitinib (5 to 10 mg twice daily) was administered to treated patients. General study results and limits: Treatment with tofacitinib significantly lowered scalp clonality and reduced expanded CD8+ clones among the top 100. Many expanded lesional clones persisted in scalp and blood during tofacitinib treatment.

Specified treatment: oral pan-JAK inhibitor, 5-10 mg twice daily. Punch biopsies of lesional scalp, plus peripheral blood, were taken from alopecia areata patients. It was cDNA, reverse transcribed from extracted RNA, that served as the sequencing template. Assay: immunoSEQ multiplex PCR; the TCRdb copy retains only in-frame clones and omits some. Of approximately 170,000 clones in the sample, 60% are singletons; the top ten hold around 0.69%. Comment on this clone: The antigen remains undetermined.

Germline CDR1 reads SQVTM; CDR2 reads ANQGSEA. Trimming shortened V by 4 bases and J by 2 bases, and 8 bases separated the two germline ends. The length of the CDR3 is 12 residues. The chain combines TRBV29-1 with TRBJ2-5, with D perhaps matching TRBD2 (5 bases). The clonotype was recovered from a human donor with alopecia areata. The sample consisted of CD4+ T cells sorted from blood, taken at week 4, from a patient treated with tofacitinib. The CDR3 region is CSVGRLQETQYF. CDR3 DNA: TGCAGCGTTGGGAGGCTTCAAGAGACCCAGTACTTC.